These T cell receptor beta chains were read from a single sample in a study of siplizumab effects on memory and regulatory T cells. Assay: immunoSEQ multiplex PCR; the TCRdb copy retains only in-frame clones and omits some. The top ten hold over 0.15% of the sample, which has some 120,000 clones, 93% seen once. Source material: non-Treg CD4+ T cells sorted from blood. These receptor sequences come from a human donor in good health. The CDR3 runs from the conserved cysteine through the conserved F or W. The D gene is left open where the match is weak. Clone size is not always given. Where it is, it says once, few, many or a class for expanded clones.

. TRBJ1-4 TRBV18 . CASSPQTATNEKLFF TGTGCCAGCTCACCTCAGACAGCAACTAATGAAAAACTGTTTTTT
once TRBJ2-1 TRBV12-5 . CASGLVLGPAPYHEQFF TGTGCTAGTGGTTTGGTCCTCGGGCCGGCCCCGTATCATGAGCAGTTCTTC
. TRBJ2-1 TRBV6-5 TRBD1 CASSFRDRFYNEQFF TGTGCCAGCAGTTTCCGGGACAGATTCTACAATGAGCAGTTCTTC
. TRBJ1-2 TRBV25-1 . CASSGQGNSGGYTF TGTGCCAGCTCAGGCCAGGGGAACTCGGGTGGCTACACCTTC
. TRBJ1-2 TRBV6-1 TRBD1 CASTSGTGINYGYTF TGTGCCAGCACCTCCGGGACAGGGATCAACTATGGCTACACCTTC
. TRBJ1-5 TRBV6-5 . CASSSGAGQNQPQHF TGTGCCAGCAGTTCCGGGGCAGGGCAAAATCAGCCCCAGCATTTT
. TRBJ2-5 TRBV7-2 . CASSLGGKKETQYF TGTGCCAGCAGCTTAGGAGGGAAAAAAGAGACCCAGTACTTC
. TRBJ2-7 TRBV7-2 TRBD1 CASSFTGDMAYEQYF TGTGCCAGCAGCTTTACAGGGGATATGGCCTACGAGCAGTACTTC
. TRBJ1-5 TRBV5-1 . CASSWGLDQPQHF TGCGCCAGCAGCTGGGGGTTGGATCAGCCCCAGCATTTT
. TRBJ2-7 TRBV7-9 . CASSLGLNSYEQYF TGTGCCAGCAGCTTAGGGCTTAACTCCTACGAGCAGTACTTC
. TRBJ2-7 TRBV11-3 . CASSLGADYEQYF TGTGCCAGCAGCTTAGGGGCAGACTACGAGCAGTACTTC
. TRBJ1-5 TRBV7-2 TRBD1 CASSTRATGGDQPQHF TGTGCCAGCAGCACACGAGCGACAGGGGGCGATCAGCCCCAGCATTTT
few TRBJ1-6 TRBV5-1 . CASSLVLDSNSPLHF TGCGCCAGCAGCTTGGTTCTCGACTCAAATTCACCCCTCCACTTT
. TRBJ2-3 TRBV7-2 TRBD2 CASRAGLAGGRDTQYF TGTGCCAGCAGGGCGGGACTAGCGGGGGGCCGTGATACGCAGTATTTT
. TRBJ1-1 TRBV19 . CASGWGRNIEAFF TGTGCCAGTGGGTGGGGACGTAATATTGAAGCTTTCTTT
. TRBJ2-1 TRBV7-3 TRBD1 CASSPRQGALSNEQFF TGTGCCAGCAGCCCTCGACAGGGGGCTTTGAGCAATGAGCAGTTCTTC
once TRBJ1-4 TRBV14 TRBD1 CASRGGRDREEKLFF TGTGCCAGCCGAGGGGGCCGGGACAGGGAGGAAAAACTGTTTTTT
. TRBJ2-3 TRBV7-8 . CASSLAGGLGTDTQYF TGTGCCAGCAGCTTAGCGGGGGGACTTGGCACAGATACGCAGTATTTT
once TRBJ2-2 TRBV7-6 . CASSLALNTGGELFF TGTGCCAGCAGCTTAGCGCTAAACACCGGCGGGGAGCTGTTTTTT
. TRBJ2-7 TRBV28 . CASSPLPGFIRTYEQYF TGTGCCAGCAGTCCCCTCCCGGGGTTCATACGCACCTACGAGCAGTACTTC
. TRBJ2-5 TRBV7-8 . CASSPPGDQETQYF TGTGCCAGCAGCCCCCCTGGGGACCAAGAGACCCAGTACTTC
once TRBJ2-3 TRBV9 . CASSVDGTSNTQYF TGTGCCAGCAGCGTCGACGGGACCTCAAATACGCAGTATTTT
. TRBJ2-7 TRBV28 . CASSTYGSSYEQYF TGTGCCAGCAGTACCTATGGGAGCTCCTACGAGCAGTACTTC
. TRBJ2-7 TRBV18 TRBD2 CASSPGLAGYEQYF TGTGCCAGCTCACCAGGACTAGCGGGTTACGAGCAGTACTTC
once TRBJ1-1 TRBV23-1 TRBD1 CASSQLGQGRLHTEAFF TGCGCCAGCAGTCAACTGGGACAGGGTAGATTGCACACTGAAGCTTTCTTT
once TRBJ2-2 TRBV4-1 TRBD2 CASSQDWGGYTGELFF TGCGCCAGCAGCCAAGATTGGGGGGGGTACACCGGGGAGCTGTTTTTT
. TRBJ2-7 TRBV19 TRBD1 CASRERTGQYEQYF TGTGCCAGTAGGGAGAGGACAGGGCAGTACGAGCAGTACTTC
. TRBJ1-1 TRBV18 . CASSPTAMNTEAFF TGTGCCAGCTCACCGACGGCGATGAACACTGAAGCTTTCTTT
. TRBJ1-5 TRBV18 . CASSTGRDQPQHF TGTGCCAGCTCAACAGGCAGGGATCAGCCCCAGCATTTT
once TRBJ1-3 TRBV10-3 . CAIRIFSDSGNTIYF TGTGCCATCAGGATTTTCAGTGACTCTGGAAACACCATATATTTT
once TRBJ1-1 TRBV4-1 . CASSHNEKTEAFF TGCGCCAGCAGCCATAATGAGAAGACTGAAGCTTTCTTT
. TRBJ2-5 TRBV10-3 TRBD2 CASRLAGDETQYF TGTGCCTCGAGACTAGCGGGGGACGAGACCCAGTACTTC
. TRBJ1-2 TRBV9 . CASSRRGGALYGYTF TGTGCCAGCAGCCGTAGGGGGGGAGCGCTCTATGGCTACACCTTC
once TRBJ2-3 TRBV7-2 . CASSLGAPNSGVKDTQYF TGTGCCAGCAGCTTAGGGGCCCCGAATAGCGGTGTTAAGGATACGCAGTATTTT
. TRBJ2-5 TRBV19 TRBD1 CASSIGQGAGETQYF TGTGCCAGTAGTATAGGGCAGGGGGCGGGGGAGACCCAGTACTTC
. TRBJ1-1 TRBV9 . CASSAGPMNTEAFF TGTGCCAGCAGCGCCGGCCCCATGAACACTGAAGCTTTCTTT
. TRBJ1-5 TRBV5-1 . CASSLDGGNQPQHF TGCGCCAGCAGCTTGGACGGGGGCAATCAGCCCCAGCATTTT
few TRBJ1-6 TRBV5-4 . CASSLAGQNSPLHF TGTGCCAGCAGCTTGGCAGGACAGAATTCACCCCTCCACTTT
. TRBJ2-3 TRBV19 TRBD2 CASSRLAGGVTDTQYF TGTGCCAGTAGTAGACTAGCGGGGGGCGTCACAGATACGCAGTATTTT
once TRBJ1-4 TRBV28 . CASSSGGQTNEKLFF TGTGCCAGCAGTTCCGGAGGTCAAACTAATGAAAAACTGTTTTTT
. TRBJ1-1 TRBV28 . CASSADGPGAFF TGTGCCAGCAGTGCAGATGGTCCGGGAGCTTTCTTT
. TRBJ2-5 TRBV7-6 . CASSLGQGPQETQYF TGTGCCAGCAGCTTAGGTCAGGGGCCCCAAGAGACCCAGTACTTC
. TRBJ1-2 TRBV27 . CASSPPGTEYYGYTF TGTGCCAGCAGTCCCCCCGGGACGGAATACTATGGCTACACCTTC
. TRBJ1-2 TRBV27 . CASSSTDRPYGYTF TGTGCCAGCAGTTCGACTGACAGACCTTATGGCTACACCTTC
. TRBJ1-1 TRBV15 . CATSSDGGANTEAFF TGTGCCACCAGCAGTGATGGGGGGGCGAACACTGAAGCTTTCTTT
. TRBJ2-5 TRBV7-9 TRBD2 CASSLGLAGGLQETQYF TGTGCCAGCAGCTTAGGACTAGCGGGGGGGCTGCAAGAGACCCAGTACTTC
. TRBJ2-3 TRBV5-1 TRBD2 CASSLSSSGGAPDTQYF TGCGCCAGCAGCTTGTCATCTAGCGGGGGGGCACCAGATACGCAGTATTTT
. TRBJ2-7 TRBV5-1 . CASSADGNYEQYF TGCGCCAGCAGCGCGGACGGGAACTACGAGCAGTACTTC
. TRBJ1-1 TRBV27 . CASHRWGGSTEAFF TGTGCCAGCCATAGGTGGGGGGGCAGCACTGAAGCTTTCTTT
. TRBJ2-3 TRBV5-6 . CASSLRVEGTTDTQYF TGTGCCAGCAGCTTGCGGGTGGAGGGCACCACAGATACGCAGTATTTT